The text below deals with one T cell receptor (beta chain). This clone has a handful of counts. Its antigen remains unidentified. No base quality values were provided; no much bigger clone lies one nucleotide off. The High Capacity cDNA Reverse Transcription Kit was used to reverse transcribe all of the isolated RNA, meaning that expressed TCRB transcripts were what got sequenced. Deep immunoSEQ sequencing was performed on naive, central memory and regulatory T cell samples, with an average of around 3.4 million total reads per sample. Sorted cells were lysed in RLT buffer and RNA was extracted with DNase-treated RNeasy Micro or Mini kits, depending on cell number. Each cell subset was processed separately to prevent cross-contamination, with patient and healthy donor samples processed together. The immunoSEQ multiplex PCR was used to amplify TCRB sequences from cDNA, generating 87-bp fragments that spanned the CDR3 region. Sequencing of the amplicons was done on the Illumina HiSeq platform. The study's processing was this. Synthetic template baselines were used to correct PCR bias computationally, reads within Hamming distance 2 were collapsed together, and singletons that could not be merged were discarded. By aligning reads against IMGT, V, D and J genes, CDR3 length, and insertions or deletions at six rearrangement sites were assigned. Within each subset, clonotype counts were normalized to the number of sorted cells before true diversity and Gini coefficients were calculated with the tcR R package. The overlap coefficient, calculated on TCRB nucleotide sequences, was used to measure repertoire sharing. As a proxy for the pre-selection repertoire, out-of-frame TCRB sequences from naive cells were analyzed. The table was pulled from immuneACCESS by TCRdb, which kept in-frame rearrangements only. Such tables lose some clones; where checked, under half of the loss comes from unresolved V genes, and the rest has no known cause. V, J and clone size are those of that table, while D and trimming were read from the DNA. The sample profile shows hundreds of thousands of clones; around 15% of them were found once. The leading ten clones occupy approximately 0.022% of the sample.

Based on the germline V gene, the CDR1 and CDR2 sequences are WSHSY and SAAADI. Counted from cysteine to phenylalanine, this CDR3 has 17 amino acids. Of the read, only the CDR3 DNA is kept; its 51 bases are in frame from base 1. V gives up 4 bases and J gives up 0 bases, and the segment between their germline ends measures 13 bases. The entry originates in a study of beta chain features in type 1 diabetes listed by TCRdb under 2018. For context, the study as a whole: Patients and healthy donors did not differ in mean age, gender distribution, total cell number or subset yield. Across all samples, some 110,000,000 sorted cells were examined, and cell number per subset correlated strongly with RNA yield. In the study, recently diagnosed type 1 diabetes patients and matched healthy donors were compared on the TCRB repertoires of their sorted circulating CD4+ T cell subsets. Regulatory and stem cell-like memory subsets were obtained from only 8 patients and roughly 8 healthy donors, while naive and central memory subsets were obtained from all 28 donors.

The paper as a whole reports these results and caveats: Type 1 diabetes patients showed a moderate but significant shortening of TCRB CDR3 length in all four CD4+ subsets. Because the HLA sub-analyses included only small numbers of individuals, any influence of HLA type on TCRB rearrangement was left unresolved. PCR may preferentially amplify shorter templates, but because patient and control samples were amplified and corrected together, any resulting skew would affect both groups equally. Fewer insertions and more nucleotide deletions at VDJ recombination sites were observed in patients with type 1 diabetes, implying thymic rearrangement abnormalities. Because cDNA rather than genomic DNA was sequenced, highly expressing activated cells could have been over-represented, although no difference in activation and CD3 levels was found between groups. Naive, central memory and regulatory TCRB repertoires appeared more similar among patients than among healthy donors.

From each donor, a single peripheral blood sample of around 120 mL on average was drawn into heparinised tubes. A BD FACSAria II and a panel including CD45RO, CCR7, CD25, CD127, CD95 and CD27 were used to sort naive, central memory, regulatory and stem cell-like memory CD4+ T cells. All sorted populations exceeded 95% purity. PBMCs were isolated right away by Lymphoprep density gradient centrifugation and were stained directly, without culture. So that batch effects would be minimized, each experiment stained and sorted samples in pairs, pairing one healthy donor with one patient. Recombination joined TRBV10-2 with TRBJ2-6; the D segment could be TRBD1, given 6 matching bases. The TCR was taken from a man between 18 and 29 years old with type 1 diabetes. The sample was naive CD4+ T cells from blood. Sample cell subset or site, as interpreted from the label and publication: true naive CD4+ T cells. The nucleotide sequence reads as follows: TGCGCCAGCAGTGGACTACAGGGATCCTCTGGGGCCAACGTCCTGACTTTC. Its protein reads: CASSGLQGSSGANVLTF.